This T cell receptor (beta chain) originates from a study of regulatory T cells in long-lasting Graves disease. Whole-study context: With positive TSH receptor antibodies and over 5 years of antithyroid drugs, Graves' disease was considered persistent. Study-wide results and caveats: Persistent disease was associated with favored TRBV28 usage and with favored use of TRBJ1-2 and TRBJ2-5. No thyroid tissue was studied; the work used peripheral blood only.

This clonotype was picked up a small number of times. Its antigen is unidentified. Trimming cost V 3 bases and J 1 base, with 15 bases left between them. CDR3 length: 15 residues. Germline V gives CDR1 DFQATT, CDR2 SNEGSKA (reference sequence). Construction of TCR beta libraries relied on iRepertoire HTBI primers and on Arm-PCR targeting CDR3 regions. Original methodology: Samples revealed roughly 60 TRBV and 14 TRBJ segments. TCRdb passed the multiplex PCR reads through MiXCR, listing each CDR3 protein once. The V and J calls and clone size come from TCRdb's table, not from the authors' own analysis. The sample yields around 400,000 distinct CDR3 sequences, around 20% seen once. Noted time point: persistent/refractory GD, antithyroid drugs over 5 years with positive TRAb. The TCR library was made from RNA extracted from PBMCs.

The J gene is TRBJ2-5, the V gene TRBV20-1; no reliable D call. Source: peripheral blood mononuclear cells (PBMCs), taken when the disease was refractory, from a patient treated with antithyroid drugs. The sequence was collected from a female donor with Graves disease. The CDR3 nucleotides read TGCAGTGCTAGTCCCATTATATTAGGCCAAGAGACCCAGTACTTC. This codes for CSASPIILGQETQYF.